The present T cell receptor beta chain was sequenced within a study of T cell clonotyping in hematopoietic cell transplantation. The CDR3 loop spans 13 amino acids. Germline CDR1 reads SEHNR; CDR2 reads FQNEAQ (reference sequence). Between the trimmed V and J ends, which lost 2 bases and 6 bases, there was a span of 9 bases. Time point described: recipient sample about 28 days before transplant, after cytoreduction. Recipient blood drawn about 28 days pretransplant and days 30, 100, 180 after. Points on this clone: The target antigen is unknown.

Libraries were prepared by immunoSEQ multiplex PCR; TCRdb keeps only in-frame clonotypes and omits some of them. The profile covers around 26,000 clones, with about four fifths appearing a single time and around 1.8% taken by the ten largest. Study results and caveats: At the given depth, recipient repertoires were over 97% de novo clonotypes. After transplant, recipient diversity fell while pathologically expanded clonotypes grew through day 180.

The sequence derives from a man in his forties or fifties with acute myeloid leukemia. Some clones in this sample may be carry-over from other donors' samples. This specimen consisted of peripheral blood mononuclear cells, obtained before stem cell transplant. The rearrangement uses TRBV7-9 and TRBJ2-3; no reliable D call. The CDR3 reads CASSLKGRDTQYF. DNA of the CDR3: TGTGCCAGCAGCTTAAAGGGTAGGGATACGCAGTATTTT.